The 13 T cell receptor beta chains below come from one sample, sequenced in a study of cytomegalovirus exposure and HLA in healthy donors. PCR primers comprised 60 Vbeta and 13 Jbeta primers. Some clones are missing from TCRdb's copy, which holds only in-frame ones; the method was immunoSEQ multiplex PCR. The sample consists of about 180,000 clones, roughly 85% of them appearing once. Sequenced material: PBMCs. These receptor sequences come from a boy aged 2 to 9 in good health and CMV-seronegative.

The rearrangement uses TRBV28 and TRBJ2-5, with D possibly being TRBD2 (5 bases). Germline assignment: CDR1 MDHEN and CDR2 SYDVKM. Between the trimmed V and J ends, which lost 5 bases and 2 bases, there was a span of 12 bases. This CDR3 has 14 residues. As DNA, the CDR3 is TGTGCCAGCAGTCCGCGGGTGGGTCAAGAGACCCAGTACTTC. This sequence encodes CASSPRVGQETQYF. Filled out from reference TRBV28 and TRBJ2-5, the complete variable domain reads DVKVTQSSRYLVKRTGEKVFLECVQDMDHENMFWYRQDPGLGLRLIYFSYDVKMKEKGDIPEGYSVSREKKERFSLILESASTNQTSMYLCASSPRVGQETQYFGPGTRLLVL.

This chain connects TRBV6-4 to TRBJ2-3; no clear D gene. V was clipped by 7 bases and J by 3 bases, with 11 bases between them. Germline CDR1 is MRHNA and CDR2 is SNTAGT. CDR3 length: 13 amino acids. Written as DNA, the CDR3 is TGTGCCAGCACCGACACGGAAACAGATACGCAGTATTTT. This codes for CASTDTETDTQYF.

The chain has TRBV5-6 and TRBJ2-1; possible D gene TRBD1, 5 bases. CDR3 size: 14 residues. The ends were cut back, 3 bases at V and 7 bases at J, with 14 bases in the middle. From germline, CDR1 is SGHDT and CDR2 YYEEEE. In nucleotides, the CDR3 is TGTGCCAGCAGCTCCCTAAGGGGAATAAATGAGCAGTTCTTC. It codes for CASSSLRGINEQFF.

The chain carries TRBV11-3 and TRBJ2-1; TRBD2 matches at 13 bases. The CDR3 runs 15 residues. Per the germline V gene, CDR1 is SGHNT and CDR2 is YENEEA. V lost 5 bases, J lost 9 bases, and 7 bases stayed unmatched. CDR3 protein: CASSPGLAGVVEQFF. CDR3 nucleotides: TGTGCCAGCAGCCCTGGACTAGCGGGAGTGGTTGAGCAGTTCTTC.

The genes are TRBV7-9 and TRBJ1-2; possibly TRBD1 for D (5 bases). CDR1 is SEHNR, CDR2 FQNEAQ, per germline (reference sequence). The CDR3 has 12 amino acids. Trimming removed 2 bases at V and 4 bases at J, with 5 bases between. CDR3: CASSLTGYGYTF. The CDR3 region has the DNA TGTGCCAGCAGCTTAACAGGCTATGGCTACACCTTC.

The chain combines TRBV7-8 with TRBJ2-6; D uncertain. The CDR3 runs to 16 residues. CDR1 is SGHVS and CDR2 is FQNEAQ in the germline V gene. V was cut by 3 bases and J by 0 bases, with 9 bases left in between. This CDR3 is CASSFIAISGANVLTF. The CDR3 nucleotides read TGTGCCAGCAGCTTTATCGCGATCTCTGGGGCCAACGTCCTGACTTTC.

This chain links TRBV30 with TRBJ1-5, with TRBD1 as a possible D gene (6 bases). Germline V gene sequence: CDR1 GTSNPN, CDR2 SVGIG (reference sequence). This CDR3 has 15 amino acids. V lost 0 bases and J 6 bases, leaving 15 bases between the germline ends. The CDR3 DNA reads TGTGCCTGGAGTGTAATGGGCCAGGGGTCTCAGCCCCAGCATTTT. Translated, it gives CAWSVMGQGSQPQHF.

In its sample, this clone was seen once. J is TRBJ1-6 and V is TRBV2; TRBD1 matches at 7 bases. The J segment lost 11 bases and the V segment lost 1 base, leaving 8 bases of the junction unmatched. This CDR3 is 15 amino acids long. Looked up from germline, CDR1 is SNHLY and CDR2 is FYNNEI. The CDR3 protein is CASSEGGGESPPLHF. The CDR3 nucleotides are TGTGCCAGCAGTGAAGGAGGGGGCGAATCCCCACCCCTCCACTTT.

In DNA, the CDR3 is TGTGCCAGCAGCCTCGCGGGGCACACAGATACGCAGTATTTT. Amino acids: CASSLAGHTDTQYF. The chain employs TRBV7-9 and TRBJ2-3; maybe TRBD2 (6 bases). The CDR3 runs to 14 residues. Germline CDR1 reads SEHNR; CDR2 reads FQNEAQ (reference sequence). V was cut by 5 bases and J by 2 bases, with 11 bases left in between.

A few counts support this clone. This chain uses TRBV28 with TRBJ2-7, with 13 bases lining up with TRBD2. Trimming removed 7 bases from V and 2 bases from J; junction bases left unmatched: 11. Germline lookup yields CDR1 MDHEN and CDR2 SYDVKM. CDR3 length: 17 residues. The CDR3 DNA follows: TGTGCCAGCACCCCAACCCAGGGACTAGCGGGAACCTACGAGCAGTACGTC. This encodes CASTPTQGLAGTYEQYV.

The rearrangement uses TRBV7-9 and TRBJ1-1; the D gene is possibly TRBD1 (5 bases). This CDR3 has 14 amino acids. The V end was cut by 5 bases, the J end by 2 bases, with 12 bases between. Germline CDR1 and CDR2: SEHNR and FQNEAQ (reference sequence). The CDR3 protein is CASSVDSYNTEAFF. DNA for the CDR3: TGTGCCAGCAGCGTCGACAGTTACAACACTGAAGCTTTCTTT.

This sequence joins TRBV6-1 and TRBJ2-1, with D possibly matching TRBD1 (5 bases). The germline V gene has CDR1 MNHNS and CDR2 SASEGT. Deletions cut 0 bases from V and 0 bases from J, with 18 bases between. This CDR3 is built from 19 residues. The CDR3 protein is CASSEATGRQPSSYNEQFF. CDR3 coding DNA: TGTGCCAGCAGTGAAGCTACAGGAAGGCAGCCAAGCTCCTACAATGAGCAGTTCTTC.

The chain carries TRBV5-4 and TRBJ2-2, with D uncertain. CDR3 length: 16 amino acids. Germline CDR1 reads SGHNT; CDR2 reads YYREEE (reference sequence). With 2 bases removed from V and 6 bases from J, the gap between germline ends came to 17 bases. The CDR3 reads CASSFVSGTLPGELFF. The CDR3 DNA reads as TGTGCCAGCAGCTTTGTATCAGGCACCCTTCCCGGGGAGCTGTTTTTT.